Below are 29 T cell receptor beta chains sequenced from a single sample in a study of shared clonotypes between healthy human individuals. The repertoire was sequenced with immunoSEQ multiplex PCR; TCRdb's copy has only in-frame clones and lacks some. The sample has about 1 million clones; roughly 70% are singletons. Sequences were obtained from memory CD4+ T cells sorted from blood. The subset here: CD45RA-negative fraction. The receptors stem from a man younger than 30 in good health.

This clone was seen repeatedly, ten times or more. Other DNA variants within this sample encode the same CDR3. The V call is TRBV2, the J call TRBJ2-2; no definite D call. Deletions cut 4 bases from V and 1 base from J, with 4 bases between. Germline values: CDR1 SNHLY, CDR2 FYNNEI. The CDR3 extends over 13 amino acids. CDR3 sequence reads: CASSGQNTGELFF. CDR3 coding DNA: TGTGCCAGCAGTGGACAGAACACCGGGGAGCTGTTTTTT.

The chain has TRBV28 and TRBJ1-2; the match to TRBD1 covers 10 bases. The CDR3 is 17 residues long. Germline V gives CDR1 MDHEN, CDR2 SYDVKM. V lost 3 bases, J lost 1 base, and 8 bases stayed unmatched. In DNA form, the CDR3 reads TGTGCCAGCAGTTTGTCACAGGACAGGGGGAGTAACTATGGCTACACCTTC. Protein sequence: CASSLSQDRGSNYGYTF.

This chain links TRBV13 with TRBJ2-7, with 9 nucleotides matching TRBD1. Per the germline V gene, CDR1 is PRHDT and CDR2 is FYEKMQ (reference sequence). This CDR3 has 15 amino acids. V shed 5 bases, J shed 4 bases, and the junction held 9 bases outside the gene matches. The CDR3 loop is CASSHSGTGSYEQYF. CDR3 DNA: TGTGCCAGCAGCCATTCCGGGACAGGGTCTTACGAGCAGTACTTC.

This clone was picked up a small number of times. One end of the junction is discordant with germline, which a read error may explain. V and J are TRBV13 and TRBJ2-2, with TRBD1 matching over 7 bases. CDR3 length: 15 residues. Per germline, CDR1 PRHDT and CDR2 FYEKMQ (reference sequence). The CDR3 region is CASSLGDRNTGELFF. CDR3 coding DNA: TGTGCCAGCAGCCTAGGGGACAGGAACACCGGGGAGCTGTTTTTT.

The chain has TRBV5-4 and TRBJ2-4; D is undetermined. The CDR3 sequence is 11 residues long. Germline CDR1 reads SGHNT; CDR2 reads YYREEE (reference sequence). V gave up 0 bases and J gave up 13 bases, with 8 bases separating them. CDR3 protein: CASSLDFAQYF. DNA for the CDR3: TGTGCCAGCAGCTTGGATTTCGCCCAGTACTTC.

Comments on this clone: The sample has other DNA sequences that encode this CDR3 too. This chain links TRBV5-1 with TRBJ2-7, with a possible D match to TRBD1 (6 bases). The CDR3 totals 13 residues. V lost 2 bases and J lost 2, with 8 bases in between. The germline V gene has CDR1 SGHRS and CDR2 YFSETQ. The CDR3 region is CASSLEGAYEQYF. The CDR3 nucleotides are TGCGCCAGCAGCTTAGAGGGGGCCTACGAGCAGTACTTC.

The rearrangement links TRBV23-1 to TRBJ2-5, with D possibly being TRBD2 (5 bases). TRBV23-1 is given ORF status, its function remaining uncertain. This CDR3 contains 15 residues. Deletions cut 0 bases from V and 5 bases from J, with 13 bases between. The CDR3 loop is CASSQSGGSQETQYF. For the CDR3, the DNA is TGCGCCAGCAGTCAATCGGGTGGGAGCCAGGAGACCCAGTACTTC.

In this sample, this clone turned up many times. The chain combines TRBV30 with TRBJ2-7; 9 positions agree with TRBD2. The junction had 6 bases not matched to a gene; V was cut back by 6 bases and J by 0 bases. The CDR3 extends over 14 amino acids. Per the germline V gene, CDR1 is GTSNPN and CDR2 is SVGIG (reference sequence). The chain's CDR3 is CACIGLASSYEQYF. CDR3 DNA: TGTGCCTGCATCGGACTAGCGAGCTCCTACGAGCAGTACTTC.

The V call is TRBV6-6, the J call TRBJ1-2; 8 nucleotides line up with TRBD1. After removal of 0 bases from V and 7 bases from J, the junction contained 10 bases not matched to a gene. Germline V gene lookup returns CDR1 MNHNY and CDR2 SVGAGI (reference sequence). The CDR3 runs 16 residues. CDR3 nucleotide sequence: TGTGCCAGCAGTTACTCAGGGACAGGACTTGAGGTTGGCTACACCTTC. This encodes CASSYSGTGLEVGYTF.

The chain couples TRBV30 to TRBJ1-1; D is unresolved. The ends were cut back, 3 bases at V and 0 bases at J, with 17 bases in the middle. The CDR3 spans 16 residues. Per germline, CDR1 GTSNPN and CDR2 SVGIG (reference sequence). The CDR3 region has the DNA TGTGCCTGGAGGACGGGCCTTTTCGGGATGAACACTGAAGCTTTCTTT. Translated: CAWRTGLFGMNTEAFF. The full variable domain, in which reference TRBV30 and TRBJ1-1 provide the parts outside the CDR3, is SQTIHQWPATLVQPVGSPLSLECTVEGTSNPNLYWYRQAAGRGLQLLFYSVGIGQISSEVPQNLSASRPQDRQFILSSKKLLLSDSGFYLCAWRTGLFGMNTEAFFGQGTRLTVV.

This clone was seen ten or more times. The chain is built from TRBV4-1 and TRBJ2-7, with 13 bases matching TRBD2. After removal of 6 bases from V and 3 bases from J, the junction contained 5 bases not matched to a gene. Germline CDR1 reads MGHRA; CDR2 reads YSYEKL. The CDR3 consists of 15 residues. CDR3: CASRPGTSGNYEQYF. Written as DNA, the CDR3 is TGCGCCAGCAGGCCCGGGACTAGCGGGAACTACGAGCAGTACTTC.

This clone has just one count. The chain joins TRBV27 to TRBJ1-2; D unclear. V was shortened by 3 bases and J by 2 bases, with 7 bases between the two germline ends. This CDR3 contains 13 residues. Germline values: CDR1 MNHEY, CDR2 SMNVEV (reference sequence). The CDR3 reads CASSFAENYGYTF. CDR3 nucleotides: TGTGCCAGCAGTTTCGCAGAGAACTATGGCTACACCTTC.

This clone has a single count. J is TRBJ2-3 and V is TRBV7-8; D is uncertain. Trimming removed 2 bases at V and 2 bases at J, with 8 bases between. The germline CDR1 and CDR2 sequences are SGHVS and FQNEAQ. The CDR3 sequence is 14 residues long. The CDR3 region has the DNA TGTGCCAGCAGCTTAAATCCTTACACAGATACGCAGTATTTT. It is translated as CASSLNPYTDTQYF.

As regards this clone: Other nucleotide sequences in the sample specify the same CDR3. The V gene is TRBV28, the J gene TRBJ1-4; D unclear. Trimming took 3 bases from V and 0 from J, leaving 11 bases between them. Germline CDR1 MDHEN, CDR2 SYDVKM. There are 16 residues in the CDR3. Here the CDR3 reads CASSLYGSATNEKLFF. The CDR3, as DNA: TGTGCCAGCAGTTTGTATGGTTCAGCAACTAATGAAAAACTGTTTTTT.

DNA of the CDR3: TGTGCCACCTCGGGGCCCCAATTTGTGACCCAGTACTTC. Its translation: CATSGPQFVTQYF. The chain employs TRBV19 and TRBJ2-5, with D possibly called TRBD1 or TRBD2 (5 bases each). This CDR3 spans 13 amino acids. Trimming left V 10 bases short and J 7 bases short, with 19 bases between. Germline-derived CDR1 and CDR2 are LNHDA and SQIVND (reference sequence).

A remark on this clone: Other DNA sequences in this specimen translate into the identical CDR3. The CDR3 protein is CSVIPNTEAFF. CDR3 in DNA: TGCAGCGTTATACCGAACACTGAAGCTTTCTTT. This sequence joins TRBV29-1 and TRBJ1-1, with D unclear. This CDR3 has 11 residues. CDR1 is SQVTM, CDR2 ANQGSEA, per germline. Trimming removed 5 bases from V and 1 base from J, with 5 bases in between.

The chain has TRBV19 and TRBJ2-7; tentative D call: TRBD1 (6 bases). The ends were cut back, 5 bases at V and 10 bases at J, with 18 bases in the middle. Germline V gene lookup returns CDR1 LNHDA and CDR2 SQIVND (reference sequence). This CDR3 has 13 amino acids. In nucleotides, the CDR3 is TGTGCCAGTAGTGACGGGGACACACTCCACCAGTACTTC. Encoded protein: CASSDGDTLHQYF. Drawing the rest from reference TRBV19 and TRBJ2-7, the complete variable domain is DGGITQSPKYLFRKEGQNVTLSCEQNLNHDAMYWYRQDPGQGLRLIYYSQIVNDFQKGDIAEGYSVSREKKESFPLTVTSAQKNPTAFYLCASSDGDTLHQYFGPGTRLTVT.

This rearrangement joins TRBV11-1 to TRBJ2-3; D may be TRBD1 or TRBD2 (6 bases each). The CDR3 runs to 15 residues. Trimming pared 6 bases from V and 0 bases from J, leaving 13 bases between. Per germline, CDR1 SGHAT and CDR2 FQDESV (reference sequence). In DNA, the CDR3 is TGTGCCAGCAGTCGTCAGGGGACTAGCACAGATACGCAGTATTTT. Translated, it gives CASSRQGTSTDTQYF.

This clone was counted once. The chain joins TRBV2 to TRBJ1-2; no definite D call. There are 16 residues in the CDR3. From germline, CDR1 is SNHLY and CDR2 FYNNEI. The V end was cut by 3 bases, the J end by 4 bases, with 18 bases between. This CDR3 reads CASSEENFALGYGYTF. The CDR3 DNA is TGTGCCAGCAGTGAGGAAAACTTCGCACTGGGCTATGGCTACACCTTC.

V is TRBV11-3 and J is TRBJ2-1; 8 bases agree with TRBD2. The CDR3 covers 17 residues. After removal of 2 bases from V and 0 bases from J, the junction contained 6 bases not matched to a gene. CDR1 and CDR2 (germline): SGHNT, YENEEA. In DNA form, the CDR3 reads TGTGCCAGCAGCTTAAGGACTAGCACCGGCTCCTACAATGAGCAGTTCTTC. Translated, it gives CASSLRTSTGSYNEQFF.

The CDR3 reads CASSVTSTSGSYEQYF. CDR3 sequence (DNA): TGTGCCAGCAGCGTAACATCGACTAGCGGGAGTTACGAGCAGTACTTC. This chain joins TRBV9 and TRBJ2-7, with 12 bases identical to TRBD2. Germline-derived CDR1 and CDR2 are SGDLS and YYNGEE. The CDR3 runs to 16 residues. With 1 base clipped from V and 4 bases from J, the junction kept 6 bases outside the gene matches.

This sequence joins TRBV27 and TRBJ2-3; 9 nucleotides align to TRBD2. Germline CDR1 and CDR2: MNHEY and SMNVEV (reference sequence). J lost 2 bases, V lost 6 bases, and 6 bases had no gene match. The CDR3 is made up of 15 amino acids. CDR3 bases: TGTGCCAGCAGAGGGGGCGGGAGGGCCACAGATACGCAGTATTTT. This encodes CASRGGGRATDTQYF.

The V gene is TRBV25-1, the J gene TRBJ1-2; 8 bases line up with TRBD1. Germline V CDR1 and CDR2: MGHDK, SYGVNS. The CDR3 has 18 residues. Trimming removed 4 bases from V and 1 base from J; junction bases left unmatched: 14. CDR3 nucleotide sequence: TGTGCCAGCAGTGCACAGGGGGGGAGGGGGCGATTTAACTATGGCTACACCTTC. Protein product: CASSAQGGRGRFNYGYTF.

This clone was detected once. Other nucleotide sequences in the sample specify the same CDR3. The CDR3 region is CASSIAGSSYNEQFF. The CDR3, as DNA: TGTGCCAGTAGTATAGCGGGATCCTCCTACAATGAGCAGTTCTTC. This sequence joins TRBV19 and TRBJ2-1; TRBD2 might be the D (5 bases). The germline V and J ends were trimmed by 1 base and 0 bases, with 7 bases remaining between them. This CDR3 has 15 amino acids. Germline loops: CDR1 LNHDA, CDR2 SQIVND (reference sequence).

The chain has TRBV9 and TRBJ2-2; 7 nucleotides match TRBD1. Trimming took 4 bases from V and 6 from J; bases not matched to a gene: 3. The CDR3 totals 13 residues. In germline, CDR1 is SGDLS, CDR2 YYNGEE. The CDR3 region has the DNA TGTGCCAGCAGCCCCGGGACAGCCGGGGAGCTGTTTTTT. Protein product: CASSPGTAGELFF.

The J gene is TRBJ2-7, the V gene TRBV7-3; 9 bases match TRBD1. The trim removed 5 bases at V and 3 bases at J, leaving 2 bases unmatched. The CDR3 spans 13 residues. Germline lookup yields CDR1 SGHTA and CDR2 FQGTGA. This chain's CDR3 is CASSRQGGYEQYF. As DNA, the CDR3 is TGTGCCAGCAGCCGACAGGGGGGCTACGAGCAGTACTTC.

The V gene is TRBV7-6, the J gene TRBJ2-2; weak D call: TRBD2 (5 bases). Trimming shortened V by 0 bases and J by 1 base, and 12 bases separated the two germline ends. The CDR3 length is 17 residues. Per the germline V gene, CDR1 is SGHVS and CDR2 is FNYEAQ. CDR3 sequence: CASSLARADLNTGELFF. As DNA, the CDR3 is TGTGCCAGCAGCTTAGCGAGGGCAGACCTGAACACCGGGGAGCTGTTTTTT.

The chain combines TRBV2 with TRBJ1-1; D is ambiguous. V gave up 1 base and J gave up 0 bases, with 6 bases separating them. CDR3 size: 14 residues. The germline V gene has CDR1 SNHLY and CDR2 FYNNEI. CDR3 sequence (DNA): TGTGCCAGCAGTGAAGGTACAGTGAACACTGAAGCTTTCTTT. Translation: CASSEGTVNTEAFF.

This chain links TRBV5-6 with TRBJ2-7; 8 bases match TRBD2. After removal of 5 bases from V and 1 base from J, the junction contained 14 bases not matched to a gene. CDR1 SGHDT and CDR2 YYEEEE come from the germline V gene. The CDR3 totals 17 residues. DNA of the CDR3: TGTGCCAGCAGTAACGGCGCGGGGGGCAGTTTTTCCTACGAGCAGTACTTC. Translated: CASSNGAGGSFSYEQYF.